The rows below give T cell receptor beta chains drawn from one sample of a study of glioma-infiltrating T cells. TCRdb called the multiplex PCR reads again in MiXCR, with one record for every CDR3 protein. The sample carries about 110,000 distinct CDR3 sequences, less than 30% recorded once. Material for sequencing was glioma tissue, nonneoplastic brain tissue, or PBMCs (not recorded which). The receptors were gathered from a human donor with low-grade glioma or glioblastoma, undergoing nonglioma brain surgery, or in good health (not recorded which). Each CDR3 is given with its conserved first and last residue. A D gene is named only where the DNA matches it firmly. Not all rows give a size; the values are once, few, many and, for expanded clones, a class.

cdr3_length: 16; v_call: TRBV27; d_call: TRBD1; j_call: TRBJ1-2; clone_size: .; cdr3_aa: CASSSGTGGRRDGYTF; cdr3_nt: TGTGCCAGCAGTTCCGGGACAGGGGGCAGGCGGGATGGCTACACCTTC
cdr3_length: 11; v_call: TRBV5-1; d_call: .; j_call: TRBJ2-5; clone_size: many; cdr3_aa: CASSITETQYF; cdr3_nt: TGCGCCAGCAGCATAACAGAGACCCAGTACTTC
cdr3_length: 15; v_call: TRBV2; d_call: TRBD2; j_call: TRBJ2-1; clone_size: many; cdr3_aa: CASSTSSGTDDEQFF; cdr3_nt: TGTGCCAGCAGTACCTCTAGCGGGACCGACGATGAGCAGTTCTTC
cdr3_length: 14; v_call: TRBV29-1; d_call: .; j_call: TRBJ1-2; clone_size: few; cdr3_aa: CSSRGMGRGYGYTF; cdr3_nt: TGCAGCTCCCGAGGTATGGGGCGAGGCTATGGCTACACCTTC
cdr3_length: 15; v_call: TRBV20-1; d_call: .; j_call: TRBJ1-1; clone_size: .; cdr3_aa: CSYRPPIGRNNEALF; cdr3_nt: TGCAGTTATCGCCCCCCCATCGGTAGGAACAATGAAGCTTTATTT
cdr3_length: 14; v_call: TRBV9; d_call: TRBD1; j_call: TRBJ2-1; clone_size: few; cdr3_aa: CASSSRDRVNEQFF; cdr3_nt: TGTGCCAGCAGCTCCCGGGACAGGGTCAATGAGCAGTTCTTC
cdr3_length: 15; v_call: TRBV19; d_call: .; j_call: TRBJ2-1; clone_size: few; cdr3_aa: CASSIVRSRGNEQFF; cdr3_nt: TGTGCCAGTAGTATCGTCAGGAGTCGTGGGAATGAGCAGTTCTTC
cdr3_length: 15; v_call: TRBV9; d_call: .; j_call: TRBJ2-5; clone_size: few; cdr3_aa: CASSVGISGDGTQYF; cdr3_nt: TGTGCCAGCAGCGTAGGAATTAGCGGTGACGGGACCCAGTACTTC
cdr3_length: 15; v_call: TRBV3-1; d_call: TRBD2; j_call: TRBJ2-7; clone_size: .; cdr3_aa: CASGQRLAGTYEQYF; cdr3_nt: TGTGCCAGCGGCCAAAGACTAGCGGGGACCTACGAGCAGTACTTC
cdr3_length: 16; v_call: TRBV19; d_call: .; j_call: TRBJ2-6; clone_size: .; cdr3_aa: CASSPGVGSGANVLTF; cdr3_nt: TGTGCCAGTAGCCCCGGGGTAGGGTCAGGGGCCAACGTCCTGACTTTC
cdr3_length: 11; v_call: TRBV29-1; d_call: .; j_call: TRBJ1-2; clone_size: few; cdr3_aa: CSVEGTSGYTF; cdr3_nt: TGCAGCGTTGAAGGGACTAGCGGCTACACCTTC
cdr3_length: 13; v_call: TRBV7-2; d_call: .; j_call: TRBJ1-4; clone_size: many; cdr3_aa: CASSPGGGEKLFF; cdr3_nt: TGTGCCAGCAGCCCCGGTGGGGGTGAAAAACTGTTTTTT
cdr3_length: 14; v_call: TRBV6-6; d_call: .; j_call: TRBJ2-7; clone_size: many; cdr3_aa: CASSYGRGPYEQYF; cdr3_nt: TGTGCCAGCAGTTACGGGCGGGGTCCGTACGAGCAGTACTTC